A single sample gave rise to the 13 T cell receptor beta chains below, sequenced in a study of shared clonotypes between healthy human individuals. Produced via immunoSEQ multiplex PCR; TCRdb's table is partial and in-frame only. The sample lists about 2.4 million clones, 93% seen once, with 0.35% to 0.45% in the top ten. Input material: naive CD4+ T cells from PBMCs. Subset indicated: CD45RA+ positively selected. These receptor sequences come from a man aged 18 to 29 in good health. Some clones in this sample may be carry-over from other donors' samples.

The genes are TRBV10-1 and TRBJ1-4; D perhaps matches TRBD1 (5 bases). The V gene's germline CDR1 is WNHNN and CDR2 SYGVQD (reference sequence). V shed 7 bases and J shed 7 bases, with 19 bases lying between them. The CDR3 contains 15 residues. CDR3 amino acids: CASTEGGGKVEKLFF. The CDR3 DNA follows: TGCGCCAGCACCGAGGGTGGGGGGAAGGTTGAAAAACTGTTTTTT.

V usage is TRBV18 and J usage is TRBJ2-1; no firm D call. Germline V CDR1 and CDR2: KGHSH, LQKENI. The length of the CDR3 is 12 residues. V was pared by 0 bases and J by 12 bases, with 9 bases between. In DNA, the CDR3 is TGTGCCAGCTCACCACCGATTGGACGGCAGTTCTTC. It specifies CASSPPIGRQFF.

V usage is TRBV19 and J usage is TRBJ2-1; 9 bases line up with TRBD1. The CDR3 runs 16 residues. Germline CDR1 reads LNHDA; CDR2 reads SQIVND (reference sequence). V shed 7 bases, J shed 4 bases, and the junction held 11 bases outside the gene matches. CDR3 coding DNA: TGTGCCAGTACTTCCGGGACAGGGACAATATACAATGAGCAGTTCTTC. It translates to CASTSGTGTIYNEQFF.

The chain couples TRBV2 to TRBJ1-2, with 7 nucleotides matching TRBD1. Trimming cost V 5 bases and J 14 bases; bases outside gene matches: 14. This CDR3 is built from 13 residues. CDR1 SNHLY and CDR2 FYNNEI come from the germline V gene. The chain's CDR3 is CASSRQGYPPGTF. The CDR3 DNA reads as TGTGCCAGCAGTAGACAGGGATACCCCCCGGGAACCTTC.

The chain combines TRBV9 with TRBJ2-3, with D possibly matching TRBD2 (5 bases). There are 14 residues in the CDR3. The V gene's germline CDR1 is SGDLS and CDR2 YYNGEE. The germline V and J ends were trimmed by 4 bases and 5 bases, with 14 bases remaining between them. In DNA form, the CDR3 reads TGTGCCAGCAGCCTTAGACTAACGGGAGATACGCAGTATTTT. It is translated as CASSLRLTGDTQYF.

For this clone: Other DNA sequences in the sample encode the same CDR3. The J gene is TRBJ2-1, the V gene TRBV7-3; 7 nucleotides line up with TRBD2. Germline CDR1 is SGHTA and CDR2 is FQGTGA. The CDR3 covers 15 residues. After removal of 6 bases from V and 1 base from J, the junction contained 6 bases not matched to a gene. The CDR3 DNA follows: TGTGCCAGCAGTCTCGGACTAGTGTCCTACAATGAGCAGTTCTTC. Translation: CASSLGLVSYNEQFF.

V and J are TRBV7-9 and TRBJ2-3; 7 bases are shared with TRBD2. This CDR3 is 17 amino acids long. V lost 4 bases to trimming and J lost 3 bases; unmatched junction nucleotides: 13. Germline V gives CDR1 SEHNR, CDR2 FQNEAQ (reference sequence). In DNA form, the CDR3 reads TGTGCCAGCAGCTGGGGGAGCGGGATCAGTCCTACAGATACGCAGTATTTT. It encodes CASSWGSGISPTDTQYF.

The sample holds a few counts of this clone. The V and J genes are TRBV7-2 and TRBJ2-5, with TRBD2 identical over 9 bases. CDR1 and CDR2 (germline): SGHTA, FQGNSA. The CDR3 extends over 15 amino acids. With V trimmed by 4 bases and J by 2 bases, 5 bases remained unmatched. The CDR3 DNA reads TGTGCCAGCAGCTACGTAGCGGGAGTACAAGAGACCCAGTACTTC. Translation gives CASSYVAGVQETQYF.

The V and J genes are TRBV7-9 and TRBJ2-1, with 14 bases aligning to TRBD2. The ends lost 3 bases at V and 5 bases at J; junction bases unmatched: 9. This CDR3 contains 18 residues. Germline values: CDR1 SEHNR, CDR2 FQNEAQ (reference sequence). The CDR3: CASSFPPGLAGANNEQFF. In nucleotides, the CDR3 is TGTGCCAGCAGCTTCCCTCCGGGACTAGCGGGAGCCAACAATGAGCAGTTCTTC. Variable domain in full (rest from reference TRBV7-9 and TRBJ2-1): DTGVSQNPRHKITKRGQNVTFRCDPISEHNRLYWYRQTLGQGPEFLTYFQNEAQLEKSRLLSDRFSAERPKGSFSTLEIQRTEQGDSAMYLCASSFPPGLAGANNEQFFGPGTRLTVL.

The CDR3 is CASSFGTYTGELFF. CDR3 DNA: TGCGCCAGCAGCTTCGGGACTTACACCGGGGAGCTGTTTTTT. The rearrangement links TRBV5-1 to TRBJ2-2; TRBD2 might be the D (6 bases). Trimming shortened V by 2 bases and J by 3 bases, and 8 bases separated the two germline ends. The germline CDR1 and CDR2 sequences are SGHRS and YFSETQ. The CDR3 is 14 residues long.

J is TRBJ1-4 and V is TRBV18, with no clear D. The ends were cut back, 2 bases at V and 7 bases at J, with 8 bases in the middle. This CDR3 is built from 13 residues. From germline, CDR1 is KGHSH and CDR2 LQKENI. The CDR3 DNA sequence: TGTGCCAGCTCACCATCGGACGTTGAAAAACTGTTTTTT. Its translation is CASSPSDVEKLFF.

The table lists this clone with a count of one. The chain links TRBV9 to TRBJ2-1; 7 nucleotides align to TRBD2. The length of the CDR3 is 16 residues. The V gene end was trimmed by 2 bases and the J gene end by 4 bases; junction bases not matched to a gene: 9. The V gene's germline CDR1 is SGDLS and CDR2 YYNGEE. The CDR3 region has the DNA TGTGCCAGCAGCGTTCGCGCTAGCGGAAATTACAATGAGCAGTTCTTC. Amino acid sequence: CASSVRASGNYNEQFF. Combining the CDR3 with reference TRBV9 and TRBJ2-1 gives the whole variable domain DSGVTQTPKHLITATGQRVTLRCSPRSGDLSVYWYQQSLDQGLQFLIQYYNGEERAKGNILERFSAQQFPDLHSELNLSSLELGDSALYFCASSVRASGNYNEQFFGPGTRLTVL.

The rearrangement uses TRBV20-1 and TRBJ1-2; D is undetermined. The CDR3 is made up of 11 amino acids. The V gene lost 3 bases and the J gene lost 9 bases, with 11 bases spanning the gap. The V gene's germline CDR1 is DFQATT and CDR2 SNEGSKA (reference sequence). As DNA, the CDR3 is TGCAGTGCTAGTACTGCAGGTAGCTACACCTTC. This gives the protein CSASTAGSYTF.